This T cell receptor beta chain appears in the sequencing data of a study of CD8+CD57+ T cells in acquired aplastic anemia. The sample holds a few counts of this clonotype. With a much larger clone just one base away, this may be a read error. Genomic DNA was employed as the template in profiling TCR beta VDJ and CDR3. TCRdb passed the reads through MiXCR, listing each CDR3 protein once. The table lists some 180,000 distinct CDR3 sequences, more than 60% of them singletons. CDR3 length: 14 amino acids. Sequencing was done on patients that had shown CD8+CD57+ cell expansion by flow cytometry. The sample was sorted CD4+, CD8+, or CD8+CD57+ T cells (not recorded which) from PBMCs. The chain couples TRBV12-3 or TRBV12-4 to TRBJ2-3; no firm D call. The source of this sequence is a human donor with aplastic anemia. The CDR3 DNA is TGTGCCCGCAGTTTTGTCCTAAGCACAGATACGCAGTATTTT. This gives the protein CARSFVLSTDTQYF.